This record covers a single T cell receptor (beta chain). The antigen remains unidentified. Sequence at one end of the junction differs from germline and may be a read error. This record belongs to a study of OX40 agonist ivuxolimab in advanced cancers. Looking at the study overall: The treatment was a fully human IgG2 OX40 agonist, ivuxolimab. Melanoma, hepatocellular carcinoma, head and neck or renal cell cancer occurred in dose-escalation patients. Whole-study results and caveats: Normalized expansion of T-cell clones was also low for some nonresponders.

TCRdb's copy holds only in-frame clones and misses some; the assay was immunoSEQ multiplex PCR. The sample includes roughly 47,000 clones, 80% to 90% of them seen just once. There are 13 residues in the CDR3. The V gene's germline CDR1 is MNHEY and CDR2 SVGAGI. This rearrangement joins TRBV6-5 to TRBJ1-1, with TRBD1 identical over 9 bases. This TCR derives from an adult with an advanced solid tumor such as melanoma, head and neck, liver or kidney cancer. The sequencing used CD4+ or CD8+ T cells sorted from blood, collected in a trial of the OX40 agonist ivuxolimab. The DNA for the CDR3 is TGTGCCAGCAGTTACTCGATACAGGACAGGGGTATCTTT. This gives the protein CASSYSIQDRGIF.